The next 5 T cell receptor beta chains were all read from a single sample in a study of post-analysis software for immune sequencing data. Study findings and constraints: Roughly five TRBV segments were significantly more frequent in patients than in controls. TRBV5-6, TRBV5-1 and TRBV20-1 were among these segments.

Their antigens are not known. The TCR beta cDNA libraries contained unique molecular identifiers. TCRdb re-analysed the PCR reads in MiXCR, keeping a single row per CDR3 protein. The sample holds 650,000 to 850,000 distinct CDR3 sequences; more than 45% are singletons and the top ten take roughly 5%. Sequenced input: blood. Receptor source: a girl between 10 and 17 years old with multiple sclerosis.

The J gene is TRBJ2-4, the V gene TRBV11-2; TRBD2 matches at 9 bases. Matching the DNA end better, TRBJ2-5 makes the J call doubtful. The CDR3 contains 16 residues. Looked up from germline, CDR1 is SGHAT and CDR2 is FQNNGV. The CDR3 here is CASSLSLAGLQETQYF. CDR3 DNA: TGTGCCAGCAGCCTCTCACTAGCGGGCCTACAAGAGACCCAGTACTTC.

This clonotype has more than one count but fewer than ten. This chain links TRBV20-1 with TRBJ2-3, with TRBD2 matching over 10 bases. The CDR3 has 15 residues. With 5 bases clipped from V and 6 bases from J, the junction kept 11 bases outside the gene matches. CDR1 and CDR2 (germline): DFQATT, SNEGSKA (reference sequence). DNA for the CDR3: TGCAGTGCTGCCCCTCTAGCGGGAGCAGGGGATACGCAGTATTTT. It translates to CSAAPLAGAGDTQYF.

The chain joins TRBV6-6 to TRBJ2-2; D possibly corresponds to TRBD2 (6 bases). CDR1 is MNHNY, CDR2 SVGAGI, per germline (reference sequence). The CDR3 has 15 amino acids. Trimming removed 2 bases from V and 7 bases from J, with 14 bases in between. CDR3 region: CASSYRASAIGELFF. DNA for the CDR3: TGTGCCAGCAGTTACCGGGCTAGCGCTATCGGGGAGCTGTTTTTT.

The rearrangement uses TRBV18 and TRBJ2-3, with D uncertain. The ends were cut back, 1 base at V and 0 bases at J, with 8 bases in the middle. Germline V CDR1 and CDR2: KGHSH, LQKENI. This CDR3 comprises 15 residues. CDR3: CASSPRVASTDTQYF. The CDR3, as DNA: TGTGCCAGCTCACCACGAGTCGCAAGCACAGATACGCAGTATTTT.

This clonotype was detected only once. The V and J genes are TRBV12-3 or TRBV12-4 and TRBJ2-7; 14 bases map to TRBD2. The DNA end is more similar to TRBJ2-5, so the J call may be wrong. The CDR3 runs 16 residues. The CDR3 nucleotides are TGTGCCAGCAGTTTTGGGACTAGCGGGAGTCGGGAGACCCAGTACTTC. Translation: CASSFGTSGSRETQYF.